This T cell receptor (beta chain) originates from a study of blood T cell repertoires in COVID-19. Study background: Italy, Spain and the United States were the sources of the convalescent and acute COVID-19 samples. From T cells, B-cell-depleted T cells, or PBMCs came the material, which was cDNA or gDNA.

Per the study methods: Quantification of nucleated cells was approximated via reference gene primer amplification. The table came from immunoSEQ multiplex PCR; TCRdb's copy has only in-frame clones and leaves some out. That table supplies the V and J calls and clone size; D and trimming were determined from the DNA. Of about 360,000 clones in the sample, approximately 86% were seen once. Recruited during active infection, patients (from Seattle) were subsequently followed longitudinally. With V trimmed by 5 bases and J by 4 bases, 11 bases remained unmatched. The CDR3 length is 17 residues. Germline CDR1 reads LNHDA; CDR2 reads SQIVND (reference sequence).

This TCR came from a woman aged 55-75 years with COVID-19, enrolled during active disease. The chain combines TRBV19 with TRBJ2-5; TRBD2 aligns across 12 bases. Specimen: peripheral blood. The CDR3 is CASSSPSSGGARETQYF. The CDR3 region has the DNA TGTGCCAGTAGTTCTCCATCTAGCGGGGGGGCTAGAGAGACCCAGTACTTC.